Below, 3 T cell receptor beta chains from the same sample are listed, as sequenced in a study of molecular identifiers for immune sequencing clone quantification listed by TCRdb under 2018. Receptors were amplified or captured by PCR. The listed sequencing device is NextSeq 500. TCRdb itself trimmed the public reads at Q25 with fastp, ran MiXCR and retained productive beta chains. CDR3 protein duplicates are merged, each entry listing the most common genes and DNA. The sample has 490,000 or so distinct CDR3 sequences on record, around 23% of them singletons. The ten top clones hold roughly 0.77% of the sample. Input material: naive CD8+ T cells from blood, with Jurkat cell RNA spiked in. The intended sense of this specimen's cell subset or site label: FACS-sorted CD8+CD4-CCR7+CD45RA+ naive T cells. The receptors derive from a human donor in good health. Some libraries in this study had Jurkat cell RNA spiked in.

This chain uses TRBV10-1 with TRBJ2-1, with D hard to call. The CDR3 runs to 16 residues. Germline values: CDR1 WNHNN, CDR2 SYGVQD (reference sequence). The V end lost 3 bases, the J end lost 6 bases, and 18 bases lay between the germline ends. CDR3 amino acids: CASSDSGDVWGNEQFF. For the CDR3, the DNA is TGCGCCAGCAGTGATTCAGGAGACGTTTGGGGCAATGAGCAGTTCTTC.

This clonotype showed up many times. The chain employs TRBV20-1 and TRBJ2-5; D remains unclear. The CDR3 length is 11 residues. Trimming took 0 bases from V and 7 from J, leaving 6 bases between them. CDR1 is DFQATT, CDR2 SNEGSKA, per germline (reference sequence). This CDR3 is CSARDERTQYF. CDR3 coding DNA: TGCAGTGCTAGAGATGAGCGGACCCAGTACTTC.

This clonotype was found many times. The V call is TRBV2, the J call TRBJ1-1; the match to TRBD1 covers 7 bases. The V and J ends lost 10 bases and 1 base, in that order; junction bases with no gene match: 24. Per germline, CDR1 SNHLY and CDR2 FYNNEI. The CDR3 spans 19 residues. CDR3 bases: TGTGCCACCCTAAGTGGTACCACGATAAATACAGGGGAGAACACTGAAGCTTTCTTT. It encodes CATLSGTTINTGENTEAFF.